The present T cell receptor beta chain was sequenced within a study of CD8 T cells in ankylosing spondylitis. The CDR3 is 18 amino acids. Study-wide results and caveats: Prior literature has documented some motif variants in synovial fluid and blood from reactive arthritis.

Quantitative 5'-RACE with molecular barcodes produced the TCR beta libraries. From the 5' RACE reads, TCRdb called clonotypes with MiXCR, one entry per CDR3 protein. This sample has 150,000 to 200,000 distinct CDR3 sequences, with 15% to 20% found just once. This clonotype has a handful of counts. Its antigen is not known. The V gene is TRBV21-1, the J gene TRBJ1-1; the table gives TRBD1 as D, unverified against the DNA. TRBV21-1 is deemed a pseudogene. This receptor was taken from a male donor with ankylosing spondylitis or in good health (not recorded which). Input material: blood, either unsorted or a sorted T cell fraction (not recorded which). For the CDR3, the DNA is TGTGCCAGCAGCAAAGCCGGGACAGGGATTATTTGCGGCACTGAAGCTTTCTTT. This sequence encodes CASSKAGTGIICGTEAFF.